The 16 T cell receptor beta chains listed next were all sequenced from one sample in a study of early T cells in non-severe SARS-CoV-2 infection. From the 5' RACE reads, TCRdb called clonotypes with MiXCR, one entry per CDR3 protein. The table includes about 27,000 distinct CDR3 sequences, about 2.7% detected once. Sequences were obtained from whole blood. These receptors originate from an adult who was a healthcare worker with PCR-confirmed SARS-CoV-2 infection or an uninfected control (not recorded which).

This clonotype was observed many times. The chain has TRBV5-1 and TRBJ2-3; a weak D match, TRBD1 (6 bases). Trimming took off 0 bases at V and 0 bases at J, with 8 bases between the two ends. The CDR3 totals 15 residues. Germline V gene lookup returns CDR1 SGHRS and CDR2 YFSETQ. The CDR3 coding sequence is TGCGCCAGCAGCTTGGGACAGGTTAGCACAGATACGCAGTATTTT. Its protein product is CASSLGQVSTDTQYF.

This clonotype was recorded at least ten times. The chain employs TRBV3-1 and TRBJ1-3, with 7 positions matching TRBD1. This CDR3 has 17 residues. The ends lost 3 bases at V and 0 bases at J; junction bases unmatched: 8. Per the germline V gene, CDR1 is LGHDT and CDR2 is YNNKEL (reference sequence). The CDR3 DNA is TGTGCCAGCAGCCAGTTGCCAGGGACAGCCTCTGGAAACACCATATATTTT. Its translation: CASSQLPGTASGNTIYF.

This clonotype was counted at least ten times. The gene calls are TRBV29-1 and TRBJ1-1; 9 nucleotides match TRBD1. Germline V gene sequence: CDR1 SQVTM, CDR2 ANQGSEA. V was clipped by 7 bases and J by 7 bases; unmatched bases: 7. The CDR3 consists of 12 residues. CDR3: CSGQGGIIEAFF. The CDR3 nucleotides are TGCAGCGGACAGGGGGGGATAATTGAAGCTTTCTTT.

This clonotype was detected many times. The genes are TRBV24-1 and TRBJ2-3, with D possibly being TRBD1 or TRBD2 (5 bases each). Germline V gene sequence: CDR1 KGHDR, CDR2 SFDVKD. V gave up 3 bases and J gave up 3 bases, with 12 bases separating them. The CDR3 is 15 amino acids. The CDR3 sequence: CATSDVGGSTDTQYF. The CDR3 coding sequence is TGTGCCACCAGTGATGTTGGGGGTAGTACAGATACGCAGTATTTT.

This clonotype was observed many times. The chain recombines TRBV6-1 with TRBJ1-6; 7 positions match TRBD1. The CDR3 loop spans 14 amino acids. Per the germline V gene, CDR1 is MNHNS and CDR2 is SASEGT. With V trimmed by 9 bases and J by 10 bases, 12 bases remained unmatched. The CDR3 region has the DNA TGTGCCAGTTATGACAGGGAGGGGATGTCACCCCTCCACTTT. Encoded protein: CASYDREGMSPLHF.

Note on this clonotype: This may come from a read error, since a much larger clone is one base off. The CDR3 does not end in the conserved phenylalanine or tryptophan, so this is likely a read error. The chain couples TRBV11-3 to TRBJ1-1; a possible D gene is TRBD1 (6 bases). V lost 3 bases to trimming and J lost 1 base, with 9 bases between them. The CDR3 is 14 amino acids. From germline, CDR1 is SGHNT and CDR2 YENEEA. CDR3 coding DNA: TGTGCCAGCAGCTTTACAGGGAAGAACACTGAAGCTTTCTAT. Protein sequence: CASSFTGKNTEAFY.

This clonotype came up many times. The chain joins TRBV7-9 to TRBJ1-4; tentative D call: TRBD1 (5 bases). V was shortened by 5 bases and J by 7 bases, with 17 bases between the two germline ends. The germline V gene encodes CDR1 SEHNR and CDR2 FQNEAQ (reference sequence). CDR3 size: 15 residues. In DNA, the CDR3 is TGTGCCAGCAGCCCCGGTGGGGGGTCGTCTGAAAAACTGTTTTTT. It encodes CASSPGGGSSEKLFF.

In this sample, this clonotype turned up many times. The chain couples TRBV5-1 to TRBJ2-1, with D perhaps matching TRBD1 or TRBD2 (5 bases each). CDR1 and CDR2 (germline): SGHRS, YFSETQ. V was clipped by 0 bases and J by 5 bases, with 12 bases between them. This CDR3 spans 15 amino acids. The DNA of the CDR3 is TGCGCCAGCAGCTTGGGCGGTCAGGGAGACAATGAGCAGTTCTTC. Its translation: CASSLGGQGDNEQFF.

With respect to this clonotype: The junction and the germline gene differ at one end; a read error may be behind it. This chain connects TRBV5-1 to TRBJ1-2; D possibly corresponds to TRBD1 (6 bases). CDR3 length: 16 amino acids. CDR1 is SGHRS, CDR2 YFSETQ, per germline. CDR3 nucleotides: TGCGCCAGCAGCTTAGGGGGAAGCGATCCGCAATATGACTACACCTTC. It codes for CASSLGGSDPQYDYTF.

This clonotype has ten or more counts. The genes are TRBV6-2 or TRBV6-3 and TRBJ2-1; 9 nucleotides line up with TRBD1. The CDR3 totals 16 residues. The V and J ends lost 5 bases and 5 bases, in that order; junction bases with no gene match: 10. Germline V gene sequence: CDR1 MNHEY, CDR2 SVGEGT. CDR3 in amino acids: CASSPLPGQGDNEQFF. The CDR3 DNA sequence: TGTGCCAGCAGTCCGCTTCCGGGACAGGGAGACAATGAGCAGTTCTTC.

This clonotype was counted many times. The CDR3 protein is CASSLSGGYEQYV. The CDR3 DNA reads TGTGCCAGCAGCCTTAGCGGGGGCTACGAGCAGTACGTC. V gene TRBV3-1 combines with J gene TRBJ2-7; 9 positions agree with TRBD2. J was trimmed by 3 bases and V by 4 bases; bases with no gene match: 1. The CDR3 length is 13 residues. From germline, CDR1 is LGHDT and CDR2 YNNKEL (reference sequence).

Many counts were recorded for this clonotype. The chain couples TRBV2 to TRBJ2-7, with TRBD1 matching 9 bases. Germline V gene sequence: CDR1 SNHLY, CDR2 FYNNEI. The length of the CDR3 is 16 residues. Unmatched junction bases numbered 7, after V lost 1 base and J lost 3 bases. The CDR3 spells CASSEGTGVEYYEQYV. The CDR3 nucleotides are TGTGCCAGCAGTGAAGGGACAGGGGTCGAATACTACGAGCAGTACGTC.

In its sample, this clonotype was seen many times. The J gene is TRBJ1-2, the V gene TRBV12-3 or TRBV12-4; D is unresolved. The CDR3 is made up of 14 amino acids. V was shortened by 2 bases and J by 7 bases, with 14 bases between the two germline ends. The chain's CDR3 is CASSLTALGSGYTF. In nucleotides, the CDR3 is TGTGCCAGCAGTTTAACGGCTTTGGGAAGTGGCTACACCTTC.

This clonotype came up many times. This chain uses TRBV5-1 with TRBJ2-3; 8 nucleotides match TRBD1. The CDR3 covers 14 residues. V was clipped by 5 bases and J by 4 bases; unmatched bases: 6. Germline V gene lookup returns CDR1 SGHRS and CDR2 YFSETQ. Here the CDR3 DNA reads TGCGCCAGCAGGATGGGACAGGCGGCAGATACGCAGTATTTT. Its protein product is CASRMGQAADTQYF.

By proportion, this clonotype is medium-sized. CDR3 sequence reads: CSAGRQETQYF. CDR3 nucleotides: TGCAGCGCGGGGCGACAAGAGACCCAGTACTTC. V usage is TRBV29-1 and J usage is TRBJ2-5; D assignment may be TRBD1 or TRBD2 (5 bases each). Germline lookup yields CDR1 SQVTM and CDR2 ANQGSEA. Trimming cost V 7 bases and J 2 bases, with 8 bases left between them. The CDR3 runs to 11 residues.

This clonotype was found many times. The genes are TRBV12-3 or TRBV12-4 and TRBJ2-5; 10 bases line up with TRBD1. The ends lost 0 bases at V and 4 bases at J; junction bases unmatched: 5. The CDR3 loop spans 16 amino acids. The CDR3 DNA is TGTGCCAGCAGTTTAGCGCTAGGACAGGGGGTAGAGACCCAGTACTTC. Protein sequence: CASSLALGQGVETQYF.